This T cell receptor beta chain was identified during a study of T cells in localized non-small cell lung cancer. General study results and limits: Analysis by sequencing included only one tumor region, so heterogeneity remains possible. Turning up in adjacent lung were a median around 60 of the top 100 tumor clones. Prolonged overall survival went with higher T cell density in the blood.

The data were produced by immunoSEQ multiplex PCR, yet TCRdb's version contains in-frame clones alone and is incomplete. This sample carries over 25,000 clones, less than 95% of them seen once, and the ten largest clones take approximately 0.99%. With respect to this clone: Its antigen remains unidentified.

Deletions cut 6 bases from V and 6 bases from J, with 14 bases between. This CDR3 spans 13 amino acids. Germline CDR1 is MNHEY and CDR2 is SMNVEV (reference sequence). Specimen: peripheral blood, collected before any cancer treatment. The clonotype was recovered from a woman aged 40 to 75 with stage I lung adenocarcinoma. The rearrangement joins TRBV27 to TRBJ1-1, with D maybe TRBD1 (6 bases). CDR3 nucleotide sequence: TGTGCCAGCAGGGGGACATTAAATCCTGAAGCTTTCTTT. Translation gives CASRGTLNPEAFF.